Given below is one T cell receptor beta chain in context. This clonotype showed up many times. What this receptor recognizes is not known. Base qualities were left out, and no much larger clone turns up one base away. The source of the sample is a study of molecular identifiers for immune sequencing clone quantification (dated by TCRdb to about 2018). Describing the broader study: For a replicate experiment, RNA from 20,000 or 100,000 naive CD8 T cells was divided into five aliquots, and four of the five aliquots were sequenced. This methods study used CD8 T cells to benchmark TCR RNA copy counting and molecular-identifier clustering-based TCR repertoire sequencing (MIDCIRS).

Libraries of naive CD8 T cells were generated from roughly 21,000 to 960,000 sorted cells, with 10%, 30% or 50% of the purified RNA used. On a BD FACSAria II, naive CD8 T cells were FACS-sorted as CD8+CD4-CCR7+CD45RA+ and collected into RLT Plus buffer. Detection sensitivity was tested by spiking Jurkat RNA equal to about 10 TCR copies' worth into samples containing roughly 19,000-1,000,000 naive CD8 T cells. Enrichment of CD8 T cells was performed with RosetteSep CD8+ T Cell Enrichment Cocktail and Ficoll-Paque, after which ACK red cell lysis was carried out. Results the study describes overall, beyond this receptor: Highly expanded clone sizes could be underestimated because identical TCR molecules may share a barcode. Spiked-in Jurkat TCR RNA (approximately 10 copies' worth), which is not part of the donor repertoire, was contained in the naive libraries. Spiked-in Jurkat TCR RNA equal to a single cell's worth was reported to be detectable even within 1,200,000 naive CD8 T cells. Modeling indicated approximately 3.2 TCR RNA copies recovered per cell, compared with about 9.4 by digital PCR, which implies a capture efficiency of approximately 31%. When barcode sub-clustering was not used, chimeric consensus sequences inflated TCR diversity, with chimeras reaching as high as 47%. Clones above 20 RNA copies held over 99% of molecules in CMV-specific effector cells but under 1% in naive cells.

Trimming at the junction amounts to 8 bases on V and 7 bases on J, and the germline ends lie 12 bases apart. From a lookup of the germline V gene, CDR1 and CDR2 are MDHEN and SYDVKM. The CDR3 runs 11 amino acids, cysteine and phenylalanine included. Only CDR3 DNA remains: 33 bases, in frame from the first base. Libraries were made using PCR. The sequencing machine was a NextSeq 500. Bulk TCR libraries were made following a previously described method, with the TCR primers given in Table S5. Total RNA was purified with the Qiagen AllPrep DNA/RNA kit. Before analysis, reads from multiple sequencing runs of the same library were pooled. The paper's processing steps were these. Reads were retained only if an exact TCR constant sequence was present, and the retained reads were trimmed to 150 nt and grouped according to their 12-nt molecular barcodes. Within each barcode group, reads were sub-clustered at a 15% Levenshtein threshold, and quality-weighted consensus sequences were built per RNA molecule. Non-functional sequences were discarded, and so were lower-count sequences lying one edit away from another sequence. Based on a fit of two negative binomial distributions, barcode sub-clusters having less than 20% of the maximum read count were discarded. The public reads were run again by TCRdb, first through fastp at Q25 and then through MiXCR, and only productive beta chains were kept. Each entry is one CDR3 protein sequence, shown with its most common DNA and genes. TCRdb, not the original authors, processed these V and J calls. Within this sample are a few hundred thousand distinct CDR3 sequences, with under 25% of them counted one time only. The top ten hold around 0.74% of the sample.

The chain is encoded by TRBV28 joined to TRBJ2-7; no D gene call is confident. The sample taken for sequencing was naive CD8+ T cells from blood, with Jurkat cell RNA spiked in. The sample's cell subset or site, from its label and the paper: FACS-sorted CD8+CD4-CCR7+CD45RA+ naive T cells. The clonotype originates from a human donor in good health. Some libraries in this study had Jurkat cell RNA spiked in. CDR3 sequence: CASCITREQYF. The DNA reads TGTGCCAGCTGTATAACTCGTGAGCAGTACTTC.